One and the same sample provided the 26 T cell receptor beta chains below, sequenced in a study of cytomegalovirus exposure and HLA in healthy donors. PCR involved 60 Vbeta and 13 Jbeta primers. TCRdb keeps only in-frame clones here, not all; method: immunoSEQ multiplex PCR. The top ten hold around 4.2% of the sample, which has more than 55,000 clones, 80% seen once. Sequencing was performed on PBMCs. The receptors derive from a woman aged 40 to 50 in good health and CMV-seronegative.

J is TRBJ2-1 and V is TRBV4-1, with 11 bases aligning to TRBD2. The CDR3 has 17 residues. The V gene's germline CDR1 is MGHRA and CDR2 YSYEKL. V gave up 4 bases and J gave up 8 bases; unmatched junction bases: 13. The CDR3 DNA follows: TGCGCCAGCAGCCTTTTGAAACTAGCGGGAGTTTCGGATGAGCAGTTCTTC. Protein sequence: CASSLLKLAGVSDEQFF.

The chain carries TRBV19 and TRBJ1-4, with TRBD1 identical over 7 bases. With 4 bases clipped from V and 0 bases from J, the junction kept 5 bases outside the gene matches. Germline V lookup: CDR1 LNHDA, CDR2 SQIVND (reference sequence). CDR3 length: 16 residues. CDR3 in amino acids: CASSNGQAPTNEKLFF. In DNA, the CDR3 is TGTGCCAGTAGTAACGGACAGGCCCCAACTAATGAAAAACTGTTTTTT.

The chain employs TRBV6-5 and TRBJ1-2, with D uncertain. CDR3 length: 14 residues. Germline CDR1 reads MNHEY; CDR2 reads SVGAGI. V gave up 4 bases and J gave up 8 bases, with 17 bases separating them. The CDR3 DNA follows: TGTGCCAGCAGTTCGCGGGAACCCACTATGGGCTACACCTTC. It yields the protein CASSSREPTMGYTF.

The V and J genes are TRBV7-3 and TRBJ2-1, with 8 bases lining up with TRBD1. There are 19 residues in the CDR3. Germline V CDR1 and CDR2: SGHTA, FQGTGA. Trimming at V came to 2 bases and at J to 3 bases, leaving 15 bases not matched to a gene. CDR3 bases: TGTGCCAGCAGCTTATATGGGCAGGGGGCGTTTCCCCTCTACAATGAGCAGTTCTTC. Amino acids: CASSLYGQGAFPLYNEQFF.

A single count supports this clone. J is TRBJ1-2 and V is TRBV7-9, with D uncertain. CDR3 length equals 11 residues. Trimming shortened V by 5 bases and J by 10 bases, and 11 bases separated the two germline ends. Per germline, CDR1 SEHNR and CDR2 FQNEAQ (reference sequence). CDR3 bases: TGTGCCAGCAGCCGTACTAATGACTACACCTTC. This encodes CASSRTNDYTF. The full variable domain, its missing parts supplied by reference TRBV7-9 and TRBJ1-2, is DTGVSQNPRHKITKRGQNVTFRCDPISEHNRLYWYRQTLGQGPEFLTYFQNEAQLEKSRLLSDRFSAERPKGSFSTLEIQRTEQGDSAMYLCASSRTNDYTFGSGTRLTVV.

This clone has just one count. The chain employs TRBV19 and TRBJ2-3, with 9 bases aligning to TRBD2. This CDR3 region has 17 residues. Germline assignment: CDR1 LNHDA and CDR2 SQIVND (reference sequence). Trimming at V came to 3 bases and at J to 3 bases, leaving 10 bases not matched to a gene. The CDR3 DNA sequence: TGTGCCAGTAGTATCTGGAGGGGGCGGGAGGGGACAGATACGCAGTATTTT. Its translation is CASSIWRGREGTDTQYF. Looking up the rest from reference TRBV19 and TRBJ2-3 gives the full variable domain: DGGITQSPKYLFRKEGQNVTLSCEQNLNHDAMYWYRQDPGQGLRLIYYSQIVNDFQKGDIAEGYSVSREKKESFPLTVTSAQKNPTAFYLCASSIWRGREGTDTQYFGPGTRLTVL.

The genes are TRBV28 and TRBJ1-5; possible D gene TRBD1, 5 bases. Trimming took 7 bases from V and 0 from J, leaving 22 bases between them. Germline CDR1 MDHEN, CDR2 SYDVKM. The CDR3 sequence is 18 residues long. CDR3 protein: CASKGFGYTDNSNQPQHF. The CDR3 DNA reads TGTGCCAGCAAGGGTTTTGGTTACACGGACAATAGCAATCAGCCCCAGCATTTT.

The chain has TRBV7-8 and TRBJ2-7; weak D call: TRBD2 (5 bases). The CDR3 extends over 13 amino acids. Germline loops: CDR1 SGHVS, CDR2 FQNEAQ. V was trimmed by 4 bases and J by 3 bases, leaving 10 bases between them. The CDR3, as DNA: TGTGCCAGCAGCTGGACTGGCGACTACGAGCAGTACTTC. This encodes CASSWTGDYEQYF. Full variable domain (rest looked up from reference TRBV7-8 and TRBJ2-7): GAGVSQSPRYKVAKRGQDVALRCDPISGHVSLFWYQQALGQGPEFLTYFQNEAQLDKSGLPSDRFFAERPEGSVSTLKIQRTQQEDSAVYLCASSWTGDYEQYFGPGTRLTVT.

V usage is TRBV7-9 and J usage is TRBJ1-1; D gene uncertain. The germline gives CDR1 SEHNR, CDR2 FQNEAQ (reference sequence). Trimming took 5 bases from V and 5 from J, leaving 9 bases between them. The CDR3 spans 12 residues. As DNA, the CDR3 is TGTGCCAGCAGCCGAGGCGGGACTGAAGCTTTCTTT. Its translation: CASSRGGTEAFF.

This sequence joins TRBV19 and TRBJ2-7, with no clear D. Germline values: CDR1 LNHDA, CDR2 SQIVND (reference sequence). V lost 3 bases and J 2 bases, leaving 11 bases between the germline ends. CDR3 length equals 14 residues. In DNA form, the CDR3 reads TGTGCCAGTAGTATTTCAGGCAGAGCCTACGAGCAGTACTTC. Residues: CASSISGRAYEQYF. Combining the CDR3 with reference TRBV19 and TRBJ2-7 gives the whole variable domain DGGITQSPKYLFRKEGQNVTLSCEQNLNHDAMYWYRQDPGQGLRLIYYSQIVNDFQKGDIAEGYSVSREKKESFPLTVTSAQKNPTAFYLCASSISGRAYEQYFGPGTRLTVT.

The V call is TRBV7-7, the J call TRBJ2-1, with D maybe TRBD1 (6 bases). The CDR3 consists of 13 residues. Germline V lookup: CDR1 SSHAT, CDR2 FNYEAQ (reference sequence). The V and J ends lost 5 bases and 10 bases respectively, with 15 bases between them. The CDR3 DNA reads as TGTGCCAGCAGCGCCGAGCACAGGGCCGAGCAGTTCTTC. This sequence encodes CASSAEHRAEQFF.

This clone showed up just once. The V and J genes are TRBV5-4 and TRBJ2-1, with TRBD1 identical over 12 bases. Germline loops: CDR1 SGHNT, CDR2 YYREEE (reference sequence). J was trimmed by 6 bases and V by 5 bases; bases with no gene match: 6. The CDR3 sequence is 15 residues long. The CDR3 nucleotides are TGTGCCAGCAGGGCCGGGACAGGGGGCTTCAATGAGCAGTTCTTC. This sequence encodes CASRAGTGGFNEQFF. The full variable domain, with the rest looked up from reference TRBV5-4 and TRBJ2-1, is ETGVTQSPTHLIKTRGQQVTLRCSSQSGHNTVSWYQQALGQGPQFIFQYYREEENGRGNFPPRFSGLQFPNYSSELNVNALELDDSALYLCASRAGTGGFNEQFFGPGTRLTVL.

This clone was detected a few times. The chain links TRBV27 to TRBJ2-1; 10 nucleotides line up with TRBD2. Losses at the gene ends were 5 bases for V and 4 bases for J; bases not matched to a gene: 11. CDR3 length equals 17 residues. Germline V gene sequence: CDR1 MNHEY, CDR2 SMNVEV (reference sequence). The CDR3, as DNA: TGTGCCAGCAGTCCCGAGAAGCGGGGGGGGTTTTACAATGAGCAGTTCTTC. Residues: CASSPEKRGGFYNEQFF.

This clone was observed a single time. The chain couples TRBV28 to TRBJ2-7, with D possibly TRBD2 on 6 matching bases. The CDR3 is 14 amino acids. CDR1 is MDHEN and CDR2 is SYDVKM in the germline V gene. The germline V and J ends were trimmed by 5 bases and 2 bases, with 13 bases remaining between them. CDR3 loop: CASSGGTLPYEQYF. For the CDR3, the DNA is TGTGCCAGCAGTGGCGGGACCCTTCCCTACGAGCAGTACTTC. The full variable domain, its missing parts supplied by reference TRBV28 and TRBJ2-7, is DVKVTQSSRYLVKRTGEKVFLECVQDMDHENMFWYRQDPGLGLRLIYFSYDVKMKEKGDIPEGYSVSREKKERFSLILESASTNQTSMYLCASSGGTLPYEQYFGPGTRLTVT.

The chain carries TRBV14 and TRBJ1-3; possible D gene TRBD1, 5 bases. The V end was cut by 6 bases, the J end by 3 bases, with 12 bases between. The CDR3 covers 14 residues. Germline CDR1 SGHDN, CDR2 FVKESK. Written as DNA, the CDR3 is TGTGCCAGCAGAGAAGACAGAGTTGGAAACACCATATATTTT. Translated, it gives CASREDRVGNTIYF. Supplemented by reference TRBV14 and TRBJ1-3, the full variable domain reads EAGVTQFPSHSVIEKGQTVTLRCDPISGHDNLYWYRRVMGKEIKFLLHFVKESKQDESGMPNNRFLAERTGGTYSTLKVQPAELEDSGVYFCASREDRVGNTIYFGEGSWLTVV.

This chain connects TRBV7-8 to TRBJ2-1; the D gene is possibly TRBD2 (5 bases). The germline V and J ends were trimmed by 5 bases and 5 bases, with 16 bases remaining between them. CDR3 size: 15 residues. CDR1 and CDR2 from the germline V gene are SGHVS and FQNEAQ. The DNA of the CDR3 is TGTGCCAGCAGCCTTGCCGAGACTACCCACAATGAGCAGTTCTTC. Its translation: CASSLAETTHNEQFF.

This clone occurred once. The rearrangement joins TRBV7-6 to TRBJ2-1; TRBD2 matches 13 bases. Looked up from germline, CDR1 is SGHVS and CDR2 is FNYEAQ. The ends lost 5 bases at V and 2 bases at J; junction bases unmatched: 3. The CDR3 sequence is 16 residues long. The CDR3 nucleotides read TGTGCCAGCAGCCTAGGGACTAGCGGGACCTACAATGAGCAGTTCTTC. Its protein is CASSLGTSGTYNEQFF.

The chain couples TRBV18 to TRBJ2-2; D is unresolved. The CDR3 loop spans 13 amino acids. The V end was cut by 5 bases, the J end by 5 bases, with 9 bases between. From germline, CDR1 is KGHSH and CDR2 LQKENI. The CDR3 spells CASSKAHTGELFF. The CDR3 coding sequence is TGTGCCAGCTCAAAAGCTCATACCGGGGAGCTGTTTTTT.

The CDR3 region has the DNA TGTGCCAGCAGCCTACAGGGGACCATGAACACTGAAGCTTTCTTT. This encodes CASSLQGTMNTEAFF. This chain links TRBV27 with TRBJ1-1; 7 bases are a match to TRBD1. The J segment lost 0 bases and the V segment lost 6 bases, leaving 7 bases of the junction unmatched. The CDR3 consists of 15 residues. Looked up from germline, CDR1 is MNHEY and CDR2 is SMNVEV (reference sequence).

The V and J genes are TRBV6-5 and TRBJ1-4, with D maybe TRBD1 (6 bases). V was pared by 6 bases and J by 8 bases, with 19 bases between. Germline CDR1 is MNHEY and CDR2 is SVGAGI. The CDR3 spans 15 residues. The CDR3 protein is CASSLHMRQAEKLFF. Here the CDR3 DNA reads TGTGCCAGCAGCCTACACATGAGACAGGCGGAAAAACTGTTTTTT.

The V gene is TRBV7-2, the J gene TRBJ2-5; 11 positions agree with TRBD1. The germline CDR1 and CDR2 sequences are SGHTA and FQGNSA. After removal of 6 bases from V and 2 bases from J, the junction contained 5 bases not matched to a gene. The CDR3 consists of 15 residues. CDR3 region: CASRRDRGGQETQYF. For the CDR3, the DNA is TGTGCCAGCAGGCGGGACAGGGGGGGGCAAGAGACCCAGTACTTC. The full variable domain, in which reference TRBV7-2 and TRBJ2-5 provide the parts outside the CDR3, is GAGVSQSPSNKVTEKGKDVELRCDPISGHTALYWYRQSLGQGLEFLIYFQGNSAPDKSGLPSDRFSAERTGGSVSTLTIQRTQQEDSAVYLCASRRDRGGQETQYFGPGTRLLVL.

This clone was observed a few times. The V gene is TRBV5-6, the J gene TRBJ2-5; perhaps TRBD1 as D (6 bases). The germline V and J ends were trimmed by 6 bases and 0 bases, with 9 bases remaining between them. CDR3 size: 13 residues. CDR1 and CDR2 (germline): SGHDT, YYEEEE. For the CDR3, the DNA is TGTGCCAGCATCCACAGGGACCAAGAGACCCAGTACTTC. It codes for CASIHRDQETQYF.

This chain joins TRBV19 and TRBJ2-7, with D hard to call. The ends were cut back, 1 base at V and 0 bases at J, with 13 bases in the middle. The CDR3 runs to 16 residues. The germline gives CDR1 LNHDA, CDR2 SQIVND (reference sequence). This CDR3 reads CASSIALSFSSYEQYF. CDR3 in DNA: TGTGCCAGTAGTATAGCCCTCTCTTTTAGCTCCTACGAGCAGTACTTC.

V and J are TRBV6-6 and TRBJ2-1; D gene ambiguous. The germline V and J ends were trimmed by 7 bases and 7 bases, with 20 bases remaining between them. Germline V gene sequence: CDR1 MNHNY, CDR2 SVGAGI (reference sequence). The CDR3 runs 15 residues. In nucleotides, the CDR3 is TGTGCCAGCAAGACGATGACACAAACAGTGAATGAGCAGTTCTTC. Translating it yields CASKTMTQTVNEQFF.

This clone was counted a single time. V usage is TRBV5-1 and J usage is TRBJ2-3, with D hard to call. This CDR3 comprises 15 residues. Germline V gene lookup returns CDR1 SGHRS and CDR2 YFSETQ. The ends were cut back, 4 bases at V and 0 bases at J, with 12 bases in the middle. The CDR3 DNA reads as TGCGCCAGCAGCAGAGGAACACTTAGCACAGATACGCAGTATTTT. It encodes CASSRGTLSTDTQYF.

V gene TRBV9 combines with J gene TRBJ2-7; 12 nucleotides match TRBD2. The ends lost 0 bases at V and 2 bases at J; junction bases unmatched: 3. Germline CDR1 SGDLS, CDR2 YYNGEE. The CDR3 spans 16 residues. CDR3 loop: CASSVAPSGRAYEQYF. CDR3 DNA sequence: TGTGCCAGCAGCGTAGCACCTAGCGGGAGGGCCTACGAGCAGTACTTC. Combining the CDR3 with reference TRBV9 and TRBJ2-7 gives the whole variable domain DSGVTQTPKHLITATGQRVTLRCSPRSGDLSVYWYQQSLDQGLQFLIQYYNGEERAKGNILERFSAQQFPDLHSELNLSSLELGDSALYFCASSVAPSGRAYEQYFGPGTRLTVT.